The rows below give T cell receptor beta chains drawn from one sample of a study of shared clonotypes between healthy human individuals. Libraries were prepared by immunoSEQ multiplex PCR; TCRdb keeps only in-frame clonotypes and omits some of them. The table lists over a million clones, roughly 95% of them singletons. The sequencing input was naive CD4+ T cells sorted from blood. The receptors here all came from a man aged 30 to 39 in good health. Each CDR3 is given with its conserved first and last residue. D genes are given only for firm matches. A clone size is listed for some rows: how often the clone was seen (once, few, many), or a class if it is expanded.

CDR3aa: CASSPQGTTSYEQYF
CDR3nt: TGTGCCAGCAGCCCCCAAGGGACTACTTCCTACGAGCAGTACTTC
j_gene: TRBJ2-7
d_gene: TRBD2
v_gene: TRBV7-9
abundance: -

CDR3aa: CASSVDAGAYGYTF
CDR3nt: TGTGCCAGCAGCGTTGATGCCGGAGCTTATGGCTACACCTTC
j_gene: TRBJ1-2
d_gene: -
v_gene: TRBV28
abundance: -

CDR3aa: CASSLRGTNTGELFF
CDR3nt: TGTGCCAGCAGCTTACGTGGCACGAACACCGGGGAGCTGTTTTTT
j_gene: TRBJ2-2
d_gene: -
v_gene: TRBV5-5
abundance: -

CDR3aa: CASSQRMAATNEKLFF
CDR3nt: TGTGCCAGCAGCCAGCGGATGGCAGCAACTAATGAAAAACTGTTTTTT
j_gene: TRBJ1-4
d_gene: -
v_gene: TRBV7-9
abundance: -

CDR3aa: CASSLLATNEKLFF
CDR3nt: TGTGCCAGCAGCTTACTTGCAACTAATGAAAAACTGTTTTTT
j_gene: TRBJ1-4
d_gene: -
v_gene: TRBV7-9
abundance: -

CDR3aa: CSVSQQIGEKLFF
CDR3nt: TGCAGCGTTTCTCAGCAGATAGGTGAAAAACTGTTTTTT
j_gene: TRBJ1-4
d_gene: -
v_gene: TRBV29-1
abundance: -

CDR3aa: CASSLGTSSYNEQFF
CDR3nt: TGTGCCAGCAGCTTGGGAACAAGCTCCTACAATGAGCAGTTCTTC
j_gene: TRBJ2-1
d_gene: -
v_gene: TRBV5-4
abundance: -

CDR3aa: CASSRSGNEKLFF
CDR3nt: TGTGCCAGCAGCCGCAGTGGTAATGAAAAACTGTTTTTT
j_gene: TRBJ1-4
d_gene: -
v_gene: TRBV11-2
abundance: -

CDR3aa: CASSLAPGLAGAVGELFF
CDR3nt: TGCGCCAGCAGCCTGGCCCCGGGACTAGCGGGAGCGGTCGGGGAGCTGTTTTTT
j_gene: TRBJ2-2
d_gene: TRBD2
v_gene: TRBV5-1
abundance: -

CDR3aa: CASSLSASGVVQAYNEQFF
CDR3nt: TGTGCCAGCAGCTTATCGGCTAGCGGGGTCGTCCAGGCATACAATGAGCAGTTCTTC
j_gene: TRBJ2-1
d_gene: TRBD2
v_gene: TRBV27
abundance: -

CDR3aa: CASSILNLGRQPQHF
CDR3nt: TGTGCCAGTAGTATATTGAACCTGGGACGGCAGCCCCAGCATTTT
j_gene: TRBJ1-5
d_gene: -
v_gene: TRBV19
abundance: -

CDR3aa: CASSLSGGELFF
CDR3nt: TGTGCCAGCAGTTTATCGGGCGGGGAGCTGTTTTTT
j_gene: TRBJ2-2
d_gene: -
v_gene: TRBV28
abundance: -

CDR3aa: CASSAGTGLSQPQHF
CDR3nt: TGTGCCAGCAGTGCGGGGACAGGGTTATCGCAGCCCCAGCATTTT
j_gene: TRBJ1-5
d_gene: TRBD1
v_gene: TRBV2
abundance: -

CDR3aa: CASEGQGVGLYGYTF
CDR3nt: TGTGCTAGTGAAGGACAGGGGGTCGGCCTTTATGGCTACACCTTC
j_gene: TRBJ1-2
d_gene: TRBD1
v_gene: TRBV12-5
abundance: -

CDR3aa: CASKRDRNTGELFF
CDR3nt: TGTGCCAGCAAGAGGGACAGAAACACCGGGGAGCTGTTTTTT
j_gene: TRBJ2-2
d_gene: TRBD1
v_gene: TRBV7-9
abundance: -

CDR3aa: CASSSGLQETQYF
CDR3nt: TGTGCCAGCAGTTCGGGACTTCAAGAGACCCAGTACTTC
j_gene: TRBJ2-5
d_gene: -
v_gene: TRBV11-3
abundance: -

CDR3aa: CASVSREGPYNEQFF
CDR3nt: TGTGCCAGCGTTTCAAGGGAGGGACCCTACAATGAGCAGTTCTTC
j_gene: TRBJ2-1
d_gene: TRBD2
v_gene: TRBV28
abundance: -

CDR3aa: CASSLAAQGLSGNTIYF
CDR3nt: TGTGCCAGCAGCTTAGCAGCTCAGGGCCTCTCTGGAAACACCATATATTTT
j_gene: TRBJ1-3
d_gene: -
v_gene: TRBV7-2
abundance: once

CDR3aa: CSVSWNTGELFF
CDR3nt: TGCAGCGTTTCCTGGAACACCGGGGAGCTGTTTTTT
j_gene: TRBJ2-2
d_gene: -
v_gene: TRBV29-1
abundance: -

CDR3aa: CAIRTSEYQYEQYF
CDR3nt: TGTGCCATCAGGACTAGCGAATACCAGTACGAGCAGTACTTC
j_gene: TRBJ2-7
d_gene: TRBD2
v_gene: TRBV10-3
abundance: -

CDR3aa: CASSQDRGSNQPQHF
CDR3nt: TGCGCCAGCAGCCAAGATAGGGGCAGCAATCAGCCCCAGCATTTT
j_gene: TRBJ1-5
d_gene: -
v_gene: TRBV4-3
abundance: -

CDR3aa: CSVSGRATDTQYF
CDR3nt: TGCAGCGTAAGCGGGAGGGCAACAGATACGCAGTATTTT
j_gene: TRBJ2-3
d_gene: TRBD2
v_gene: TRBV29-1
abundance: -

CDR3aa: CASSGEGQGADTQYF
CDR3nt: TGTGCCAGCAGTGGAGAGGGACAGGGGGCAGATACGCAGTATTTT
j_gene: TRBJ2-3
d_gene: TRBD1
v_gene: TRBV2
abundance: -

CDR3aa: CASSVGQREGNEQFF
CDR3nt: TGTGCCAGCAGCGTAGGACAGCGGGAAGGGAATGAGCAGTTCTTC
j_gene: TRBJ2-1
d_gene: TRBD2
v_gene: TRBV9
abundance: -

CDR3aa: CASSLWGTSGRETQYF
CDR3nt: TGTGCCAGCAGTTTATGGGGGACTAGCGGGAGGGAGACCCAGTACTTC
j_gene: TRBJ2-5
d_gene: TRBD2
v_gene: TRBV28
abundance: once

CDR3aa: CASSLGGVSSYNEQFF
CDR3nt: TGTGCCAGCAGCCTGGGGGGCGTCAGCTCCTACAATGAGCAGTTCTTC
j_gene: TRBJ2-1
d_gene: -
v_gene: TRBV5-4
abundance: once

CDR3aa: CASRPRGGGTGYEQYF
CDR3nt: TGTGCCAGCAGACCCAGGGGAGGAGGGACCGGCTACGAGCAGTACTTC
j_gene: TRBJ2-7
d_gene: -
v_gene: TRBV7-3
abundance: -

CDR3aa: CASSERTGEYYGYTF
CDR3nt: TGTGCCAGCAGTGAAAGGACAGGGGAATACTATGGCTACACCTTC
j_gene: TRBJ1-2
d_gene: TRBD1
v_gene: TRBV2
abundance: -